A selection of T cell receptor beta chains follows, all from one sample in a study of shared clonotypes between healthy human individuals. TCRdb's copy holds only in-frame clones and misses some; the assay was immunoSEQ multiplex PCR. The repertoire has just over 2,000,000 clones, approximately 95% of them found once; the top ten carry approximately 1.2%. The material sequenced was naive CD8+ T cells sorted from blood. These receptors were obtained from a man aged 18 to 29 in good health. Both conserved end residues are part of each CDR3. The order of the fields is D gene, clone size, J gene, V gene, CDR3 protein, CDR3 DNA. The D gene is left open where the match is weak. The size entry is marked missing in some rows and otherwise reads once, few, many or a size class.

D: .; size: .; J: TRBJ2-7; V: TRBV11-2; CDR3: CASSASLQDYEQYF; DNA: TGTGCCAGCAGCGCTTCCTTACAAGACTACGAGCAGTACTTC
D: .; size: .; J: TRBJ2-7; V: TRBV5-5; CDR3: CASSLFSGLNEQYF; DNA: TGTGCCAGCAGCTTGTTCAGCGGTTTAAACGAGCAGTACTTC
D: .; size: .; J: TRBJ2-5; V: TRBV9; CDR3: CASSVGLSARETQYF; DNA: TGTGCCAGCAGCGTAGGCTTATCGGCGCGGGAGACCCAGTACTTC
D: .; size: .; J: TRBJ2-3; V: TRBV6-5; CDR3: CASSVQVFTDTQYF; DNA: TGTGCCAGCAGCGTACAGGTATTCACAGATACGCAGTATTTT
D: .; size: .; J: TRBJ2-7; V: TRBV2; CDR3: CASLDGQVHEQYF; DNA: TGTGCCAGTCTGGACGGCCAGGTCCACGAGCAGTACTTC
D: .; size: .; J: TRBJ1-2; V: TRBV7-8; CDR3: CASSPPLDVHTF; DNA: TGTGCCAGCAGCCCCCCGCTTGATGTACACACCTTC
D: .; size: .; J: TRBJ2-2; V: TRBV4-1; CDR3: CASSQVVAGPNTGELFF; DNA: TGCGCCAGCAGCCAAGTGGTCGCAGGACCCAACACCGGGGAGCTGTTTTTT
D: TRBD1; size: .; J: TRBJ2-7; V: TRBV7-2; CDR3: CASSAPTGGHEQYF; DNA: TGTGCCAGCAGCGCGCCGACAGGGGGCCACGAGCAGTACTTC
D: TRBD1; size: .; J: TRBJ1-2; V: TRBV27; CDR3: CASSPYGTGVYGYTF; DNA: TGTGCCAGCAGCCCCTACGGGACAGGGGTCTATGGCTACACCTTC
D: TRBD1; size: .; J: TRBJ1-2; V: TRBV7-9; CDR3: CASSFGQGAFYGYTF; DNA: TGTGCCAGCAGCTTCGGACAGGGGGCGTTCTATGGCTACACCTTC
D: .; size: .; J: TRBJ1-4; V: TRBV5-4; CDR3: CASSPGLAGEKLFF; DNA: TGTGCCAGCAGCCCCGGGCTGGCGGGAGAAAAACTGTTTTTT
D: .; size: .; J: TRBJ2-2; V: TRBV5-8; CDR3: CASSFSPGELFF; DNA: TGTGCCAGCAGCTTCTCCCCCGGGGAGCTGTTTTTT
D: .; size: .; J: TRBJ1-1; V: TRBV27; CDR3: CASRENGYTEAFF; DNA: TGTGCCAGCAGAGAAAACGGCTACACTGAAGCTTTCTTT
D: .; size: .; J: TRBJ2-7; V: TRBV5-4; CDR3: CASSLRGQLYEQYF; DNA: TGTGCCAGCAGCTTGAGGGGCCAACTCTACGAGCAGTACTTC
D: .; size: once; J: TRBJ2-3; V: TRBV7-9; CDR3: CASSSSRGPDTQYF; DNA: TGTGCCAGCAGCTCGAGTCGGGGGCCAGATACGCAGTATTTT
D: .; size: .; J: TRBJ2-2; V: TRBV4-1; CDR3: CASSLYKGTGELFF; DNA: TGCGCCAGCAGCCTATATAAGGGGACCGGGGAGCTGTTTTTT
D: .; size: .; J: TRBJ2-7; V: TRBV13; CDR3: CASSPRGAPYEQYF; DNA: TGTGCCAGCAGCCCCCGCGGAGCCCCCTACGAGCAGTACTTC
D: .; size: .; J: TRBJ1-2; V: TRBV28; CDR3: CASSFQQSVHGYTF; DNA: TGTGCCAGCAGTTTTCAACAGAGCGTCCATGGCTACACCTTC
D: .; size: .; J: TRBJ2-7; V: TRBV30; CDR3: CAWSVAGEQYF; DNA: TGTGCCTGGAGTGTGGCCGGGGAGCAGTACTTC
D: TRBD2; size: .; J: TRBJ2-3; V: TRBV7-8; CDR3: CASSLVLAWLAGELDTQYF; DNA: TGTGCCAGCAGCTTAGTCCTCGCGTGGTTAGCGGGGGAACTAGATACGCAGTATTTT
D: .; size: .; J: TRBJ1-1; V: TRBV27; CDR3: CASSLAGMNTEAFF; DNA: TGTGCCAGCAGCCTCGCAGGGATGAACACTGAAGCTTTCTTT
D: TRBD2; size: .; J: TRBJ2-2; V: TRBV5-1; CDR3: CASSNGLAGEGHTGELFF; DNA: TGCGCCAGCAGCAACGGACTAGCGGGAGAAGGTCACACCGGGGAGCTGTTTTTT
D: .; size: .; J: TRBJ2-7; V: TRBV15; CDR3: CATSSGYSEQYF; DNA: TGTGCCACCAGCAGCGGATACAGCGAGCAGTACTTC
D: .; size: .; J: TRBJ2-5; V: TRBV6-5; CDR3: CASSQLEPRRGTQYF; DNA: TGTGCCAGCAGTCAACTAGAACCAAGGCGGGGGACCCAGTACTTC
D: TRBD1; size: .; J: TRBJ2-2; V: TRBV5-1; CDR3: CASSYRYGQGNTGELFF; DNA: TGCGCCAGCAGCTACAGATACGGACAGGGGAACACCGGGGAGCTGTTTTTT
D: .; size: .; J: TRBJ2-7; V: TRBV27; CDR3: CASSWGSPPSEQYF; DNA: TGTGCCAGCAGTTGGGGATCCCCCCCGTCCGAGCAGTACTTC
D: .; size: .; J: TRBJ2-2; V: TRBV15; CDR3: CATSRDLIGANTGELFF; DNA: TGTGCCACCAGCAGAGATCTGATCGGCGCGAACACCGGGGAGCTGTTTTTT
D: TRBD1; size: .; J: TRBJ2-2; V: TRBV6-5; CDR3: CASSFRDRAGELFF; DNA: TGTGCCAGCAGTTTCCGGGACAGGGCCGGGGAGCTGTTTTTT
D: .; size: .; J: TRBJ2-7; V: TRBV7-9; CDR3: CASSFRGNEQYF; DNA: TGTGCCAGCAGCTTCCGGGGCAACGAGCAGTACTTC
D: .; size: few; J: TRBJ2-7; V: TRBV5-6; CDR3: CASSLVAGAEQYF; DNA: TGTGCCAGCAGCTTGGTAGCAGGGGCCGAGCAGTACTTC
D: .; size: .; J: TRBJ2-7; V: TRBV30; CDR3: CAWSVQTWQEQYF; DNA: TGTGCCTGGAGTGTACAGACGTGGCAAGAGCAGTACTTC
D: .; size: .; J: TRBJ2-7; V: TRBV27; CDR3: CASSLGTNYEQYF; DNA: TGTGCCAGCAGTTTAGGCACGAACTACGAGCAGTACTTC
D: TRBD2; size: once; J: TRBJ2-5; V: TRBV27; CDR3: CASSFSGRAYETQYF; DNA: TGTGCCAGCAGTTTTAGCGGGAGGGCCTATGAGACCCAGTACTTC
D: TRBD1; size: .; J: TRBJ2-7; V: TRBV9; CDR3: CASSPRTGENEQYF; DNA: TGTGCCAGCAGCCCTCGGACAGGGGAGAACGAGCAGTACTTC
D: .; size: .; J: TRBJ2-7; V: TRBV6-1; CDR3: CASSEVRQPYHEQYF; DNA: TGTGCCAGCAGTGAAGTGAGACAGCCCTACCACGAGCAGTACTTC
D: TRBD1; size: .; J: TRBJ1-4; V: TRBV18; CDR3: CASSLGQGTNEKLFF; DNA: TGTGCCAGCTCACTTGGACAGGGAACTAATGAAAAACTGTTTTTT
D: .; size: .; J: TRBJ2-1; V: TRBV6-5; CDR3: CASSPTIGNEQFF; DNA: TGTGCCAGCAGCCCGACAATTGGGAATGAGCAGTTCTTC
D: .; size: .; J: TRBJ2-6; V: TRBV4-1; CDR3: CASALGDRVLTF; DNA: TGCGCCAGCGCCCTTGGGGACCGGGTCCTGACTTTC
D: .; size: .; J: TRBJ2-3; V: TRBV7-9; CDR3: CASSPGLDTDTQYF; DNA: TGTGCCAGCAGCCCCGGGTTGGACACAGATACGCAGTATTTT
D: TRBD2; size: once; J: TRBJ2-3; V: TRBV2; CDR3: CACAAGGMDTQYF; DNA: TGTGCTTGCGCAGCGGGGGGGATGGATACGCAGTATTTT
D: .; size: .; J: TRBJ2-2; V: TRBV4-1; CDR3: CASSPFSGELFF; DNA: TGCGCCAGCAGCCCATTTAGCGGGGAGCTGTTTTTT
D: .; size: .; J: TRBJ1-1; V: TRBV28; CDR3: CASSSITEAFF; DNA: TGTGCCAGCAGTTCTATCACTGAAGCTTTCTTT
D: TRBD1; size: .; J: TRBJ2-7; V: TRBV6-5; CDR3: CASSKGQGHEQYF; DNA: TGTGCCAGCAGTAAGGGACAGGGGCACGAGCAGTACTTC
D: .; size: .; J: TRBJ1-3; V: TRBV13; CDR3: CASSYQNLAPSGNTIYF; DNA: TGTGCCAGCAGTTATCAAAACCTGGCCCCCTCTGGAAACACCATATATTTT
D: TRBD1; size: .; J: TRBJ1-1; V: TRBV5-3; CDR3: CARSLHRGDTEAFF; DNA: TGTGCCAGAAGCTTGCACAGGGGAGACACTGAAGCTTTCTTT
D: TRBD1; size: once; J: TRBJ2-1; V: TRBV7-9; CDR3: CASSYQTGVSFYNEQFF; DNA: TGTGCCAGCAGCTACCAGACAGGGGTCAGTTTCTACAATGAGCAGTTCTTC
D: TRBD1; size: .; J: TRBJ1-1; V: TRBV23-1; CDR3: CASSQSDRVVASGAFF; DNA: TGCGCCAGCAGTCAATCGGACAGGGTTGTTGCCTCTGGGGCTTTCTTT
D: TRBD1; size: .; J: TRBJ2-7; V: TRBV15; CDR3: CATSRWTGGHTYEQYF; DNA: TGTGCCACCAGCAGATGGACAGGGGGCCACACCTACGAGCAGTACTTC
D: .; size: .; J: TRBJ1-1; V: TRBV6-1; CDR3: CASSDERETDTEAFF; DNA: TGTGCCAGCAGTGATGAGAGGGAAACTGACACTGAAGCTTTCTTT
D: .; size: .; J: TRBJ2-5; V: TRBV9; CDR3: CASSEGITVQETQYF; DNA: TGTGCCAGCAGCGAGGGGATCACTGTCCAAGAGACCCAGTACTTC
D: TRBD1; size: once; J: TRBJ2-1; V: TRBV7-9; CDR3: CASSTRDSSYNEQFF; DNA: TGTGCCAGCAGCACCCGGGACAGCTCCTACAATGAGCAGTTCTTC
D: TRBD2; size: .; J: TRBJ2-7; V: TRBV7-6; CDR3: CASSPYPTGGQYEQYF; DNA: TGTGCCAGCAGCCCATACCCTACGGGAGGGCAGTACGAGCAGTACTTC
D: .; size: .; J: TRBJ1-1; V: TRBV7-9; CDR3: CASSLAGIREAFF; DNA: TGTGCCAGCAGCTTAGCAGGGATCAGGGAAGCTTTCTTT
D: .; size: .; J: TRBJ2-1; V: TRBV10-1; CDR3: CASSELGYSRNEQFF; DNA: TGCGCCAGCAGTGAACTCGGGTACAGCCGGAATGAGCAGTTCTTC
D: .; size: .; J: TRBJ1-2; V: TRBV9; CDR3: CASSPNGSPAYYGYTF; DNA: TGTGCCAGCAGCCCTAATGGGTCCCCGGCGTACTATGGCTACACCTTC
D: TRBD1; size: .; J: TRBJ2-3; V: TRBV27; CDR3: CASSVYRGNEDTQYF; DNA: TGTGCCAGCAGTGTATACAGGGGTAACGAGGATACGCAGTATTTT
D: .; size: .; J: TRBJ2-3; V: TRBV6-1; CDR3: CASNTGWGTDTQYF; DNA: TGTGCCAGCAATACAGGGTGGGGCACAGATACGCAGTATTTT
D: .; size: once; J: TRBJ2-3; V: TRBV4-1; CDR3: CASREGSTDTQYF; DNA: TGCGCCAGCAGAGAGGGGAGCACAGATACGCAGTATTTT
D: .; size: few; J: TRBJ1-1; V: TRBV19; CDR3: CASSIMSERNTEAFF; DNA: TGTGCCAGTAGTATCATGTCTGAGAGGAACACTGAAGCTTTCTTT
D: .; size: .; J: TRBJ2-3; V: TRBV29-1; CDR3: CSVIPKGRADTQYF; DNA: TGCAGCGTAATCCCGAAGGGTAGGGCAGATACGCAGTATTTT